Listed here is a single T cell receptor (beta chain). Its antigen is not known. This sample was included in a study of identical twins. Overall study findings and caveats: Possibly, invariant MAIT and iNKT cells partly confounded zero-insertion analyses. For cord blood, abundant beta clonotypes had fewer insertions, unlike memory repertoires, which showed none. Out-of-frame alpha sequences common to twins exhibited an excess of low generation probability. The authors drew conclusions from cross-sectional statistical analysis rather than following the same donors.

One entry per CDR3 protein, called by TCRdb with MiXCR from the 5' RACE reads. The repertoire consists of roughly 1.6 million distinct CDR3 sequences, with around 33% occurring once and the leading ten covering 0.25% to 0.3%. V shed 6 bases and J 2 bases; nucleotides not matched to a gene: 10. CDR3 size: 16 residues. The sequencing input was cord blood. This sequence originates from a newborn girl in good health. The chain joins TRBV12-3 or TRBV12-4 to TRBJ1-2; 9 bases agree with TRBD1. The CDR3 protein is CASSSVPGQGNYGYTF. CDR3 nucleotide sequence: TGTGCCAGCAGCTCCGTCCCGGGACAGGGAAACTATGGCTACACCTTC.